Reported below is one TCR beta chain. The donors were all Caucasian adults (living in Nashville, Tennessee). The CDR3 has 12 residues. J was trimmed by 6 bases and V by 5 bases; bases with no gene match: 3. Germline CDR1 and CDR2: SEHNR and FQNEAQ (reference sequence). Across several immunoSEQ plates, the genomic DNA of each subset was split evenly. Sequencing used immunoSEQ multiplex PCR; TCRdb keeps in-frame clones, though not all of them. The sample records some 690,000 clones, roughly 88% being singletons. The sample is drawn from a study of shared clonotypes between healthy human individuals. Sequencing was performed on memory CD8+ T cells from PBMCs. Subset: CD45RO+ cells pooled with CCR7-negative TemRA cells. The sequence came from a man between 18 and 35 years old in good health. Some clones in this sample may be carry-over from other donors' samples. V gene TRBV7-9 combines with J gene TRBJ2-7, with 8 nucleotides matching TRBD1. CDR3 DNA sequence: TGTGCCAGCAGCGCACAGGGGGGCGAGCAGTACTTC. Its translation: CASSAQGGEQYF.